This T cell receptor (beta chain) was observed in a study of shared clonotypes between healthy human individuals. This clone is a singleton in its sample. Its target is not known. The CDR3 contains 15 residues. The V gene's germline CDR1 is SGDLS and CDR2 YYNGEE. V was shortened by 0 bases and J by 7 bases, with 14 bases between the two germline ends. Only in-frame clones appear in the TCRdb table, and some are missing; sequencing was by immunoSEQ multiplex PCR. Among about 2.3 million clones, approximately 93% were seen once, and the ten largest hold roughly 0.36%. The study, taken as a whole, reports: Against clonotypes common to all four donors, non-shared ones had lower generation probabilities.

Sequenced input: naive CD4+ T cells from PBMCs. Subset in this sample: CD45RA+ positively selected. The clonotype originates from a man younger than 35 in good health. Some clones in this sample may be carry-over from other donors' samples. The genes are TRBV9 and TRBJ1-5; tentative D call: TRBD1 (5 bases). The CDR3 coding sequence is TGTGCCAGCAGCGTAGCTCCCTCAGGGCTCCAGCCCCAGCATTTT. This codes for CASSVAPSGLQPQHF.